The 9 T cell receptor beta chains below all came from one sample that was sequenced in a study of CD8 T cells in Susac syndrome. Random hexamers were used to reverse transcribe about 0.5 to 1 ug of RNA. TCRdb processed the immunoSEQ multiplex PCR reads anew with MiXCR; each CDR3 protein has one entry. The repertoire holds some 140,000 distinct CDR3 sequences, around 90% seen once, with roughly 0.25% in the top ten. Sequences were obtained from CD8+ T cells from PBMCs. The receptors come from a human donor with multiple sclerosis.

The chain has TRBV9 and TRBJ1-1, with D unclear. Germline CDR1 and CDR2: SGDLS and YYNGEE. With 1 base removed from V and 1 base from J, the gap between germline ends came to 8 bases. This CDR3 region has 14 residues. CDR3 amino acids: CASSVWTENTEAFF. In DNA, the CDR3 is TGTGCCAGCAGCGTATGGACCGAGAACACTGAAGCTTTCTTT.

The chain couples TRBV4-1 to TRBJ1-4; TRBD1 might be the D (6 bases). The V end was cut by 1 base, the J end by 8 bases, with 8 bases between. The CDR3 spans 13 residues. Germline V gene sequence: CDR1 MGHRA, CDR2 YSYEKL. The CDR3 DNA reads as TGCGCCAGCAGCCAAGTACAGGGCGAAAAACTGTTTTTT. Translation gives CASSQVQGEKLFF.

The chain uses TRBV7-6 and TRBJ2-5; TRBD2 agrees at 9 bases. CDR3 length: 17 residues. In germline, CDR1 is SGHVS, CDR2 FNYEAQ. J gave up 3 bases and V 5 bases, and 13 bases lay outside the gene matches. CDR3 sequence reads: CASSRRSAGGGEETQYF. CDR3 nucleotides: TGTGCCAGCAGCCGCCGGTCAGCGGGAGGAGGAGAAGAGACCCAGTACTTC.

The CDR3 region is CASSLAYGRAAIGTEAFF. The CDR3 nucleotides read TGTGCCAGCAGCTTAGCGTACGGTAGGGCAGCAATTGGGACTGAAGCTTTCTTT. The chain employs TRBV7-6 and TRBJ1-1; D is unresolved. The CDR3 consists of 18 residues. The V end lost 0 bases, the J end lost 5 bases, and 22 bases lay between the germline ends. Germline V CDR1 and CDR2: SGHVS, FNYEAQ.

The chain links TRBV10-3 to TRBJ1-1; weak D call: TRBD1 (5 bases). Germline V gene sequence: CDR1 ENHRY, CDR2 SYGVKD. This CDR3 is built from 19 residues. Trimming took 6 bases from V and 0 from J, leaving 26 bases between them. The CDR3 is CAISRNGMESPDMNTEAFF. CDR3 in DNA: TGTGCCATCAGCCGAAACGGGATGGAGAGTCCGGACATGAACACTGAAGCTTTCTTT.

The chain couples TRBV19 to TRBJ1-5, with D maybe TRBD1 (5 bases). CDR3 length: 14 amino acids. The V gene's germline CDR1 is LNHDA and CDR2 SQIVND (reference sequence). The V gene lost 2 bases and the J gene lost 3 bases, with 8 bases spanning the gap. The CDR3 reads CASSIHRHNQPQHF. The CDR3 coding sequence is TGTGCCAGTAGTATACACAGGCACAATCAGCCCCAGCATTTT.

V is TRBV7-9 and J is TRBJ1-1, with 10 bases identical to TRBD1. The V gene end was trimmed by 8 bases and the J gene end by 6 bases; junction bases not matched to a gene: 6. The CDR3 length is 13 residues. Germline V gene lookup returns CDR1 SEHNR and CDR2 FQNEAQ (reference sequence). The CDR3 reads CASGDRGQAEAFF. The DNA of the CDR3 is TGTGCCAGCGGCGACAGGGGGCAAGCTGAAGCTTTCTTT.

The J gene is TRBJ2-7, the V gene TRBV29-1, with TRBD2 identical over 10 bases. V shed 6 bases and J 0 bases; nucleotides not matched to a gene: 2. This CDR3 has 13 amino acids. Germline CDR1 and CDR2: SQVTM and ANQGSEA. The CDR3, as DNA: TGCAGCGTGGGACTAGCGAGCTCCTACGAGCAGTACTTC. Translation: CSVGLASSYEQYF.

The rearrangement links TRBV7-8 to TRBJ2-7; 8 positions agree with TRBD1. The CDR3 has 18 amino acids. The germline CDR1 and CDR2 sequences are SGHVS and FQNEAQ. The trim removed 4 bases at V and 4 bases at J, leaving 18 bases unmatched. The DNA of the CDR3 is TGTGCCAGCAGCTCCTCCGGGACAGGAGAGCTTTGGGCTTACGAGCAGTACTTC. Its translation is CASSSSGTGELWAYEQYF.